A single sample is the source of the 25 T cell receptor beta chains below, sequenced in a study of T cells in Graves' hyperthyroidism and ophthalmopathy. TCR beta CDR3 regions were amplified from RNA. HTBI primers were used for first-round RT-PCR of the TCR CDR3. TCRdb called the multiplex PCR reads again in MiXCR, with one record for every CDR3 protein. Here the sample spans approximately 710,000 distinct CDR3 sequences, approximately 15% being singletons. Material: blood. Every receptor here comes from a man in his fifties with Graves' hyperthyroidism.

This clonotype has a count of ten or more. The genes are TRBV20-1 and TRBJ2-7; maybe TRBD2 (5 bases). Looked up from germline, CDR1 is DFQATT and CDR2 is SNEGSKA (reference sequence). The CDR3 totals 14 residues. V was cut by 2 bases and J by 2 bases, with 13 bases left in between. The CDR3 spells CSARRDALTYEQYF. Here the CDR3 DNA reads TGCAGTGCTAGACGGGATGCGTTGACCTACGAGCAGTACTTC.

This clonotype was observed at least ten times. This chain connects TRBV10-1 to TRBJ2-7; D not certain. The germline gives CDR1 WNHNN, CDR2 SYGVQD (reference sequence). This CDR3 spans 13 amino acids. Trimming took 3 bases from V and 2 from J, leaving 8 bases between them. The CDR3: CASSDGQTYEQYF. The CDR3 coding sequence is TGCGCCAGCAGTGATGGTCAGACCTACGAGCAGTACTTC.

The V and J genes are TRBV2 and TRBJ2-7; 12 bases agree with TRBD2. Germline trimming cut 7 bases from V and 6 bases from J; bases unmatched to any gene: 7. The CDR3 spans 14 residues. Germline CDR1 and CDR2: SNHLY and FYNNEI. The CDR3 coding sequence is TGTGCCAGCACCATGACTAGCGGGAGTAGCGAGCAGTACTTC. The encoded protein is CASTMTSGSSEQYF.

This clonotype was counted at least ten times. The chain has TRBV6-5 and TRBJ2-5, with a tentative D call TRBD2 (6 bases). The CDR3 sequence is 15 residues long. Germline assignment: CDR1 MNHEY and CDR2 SVGAGI. Trimming shortened V by 3 bases and J by 5 bases, and 16 bases separated the two germline ends. In DNA, the CDR3 is TGTGCCAGCAGTTATGGGGAGGATACCGAGGAGACCCAGTACTTC. As protein: CASSYGEDTEETQYF.

This clonotype was seen only once. The rearrangement joins TRBV2 to TRBJ1-4; D is ambiguous. Germline loops: CDR1 SNHLY, CDR2 FYNNEI. V gave up 7 bases and J gave up 0 bases, with 15 bases separating them. The CDR3 length is 16 residues. CDR3 bases: TGTGCCAGCACCCGCTCAGGTTCTGCAACTAATGAAAAACTGTTTTTT. Translation gives CASTRSGSATNEKLFF.

This clonotype was observed many times. V and J are TRBV20-1 and TRBJ2-5, with TRBD1 matching over 11 bases. There are 13 residues in the CDR3. Unmatched junction bases numbered 2, after V lost 3 bases and J lost 5 bases. From germline, CDR1 is DFQATT and CDR2 SNEGSKA (reference sequence). The CDR3 is CSARGQGVETQYF. In DNA, the CDR3 is TGCAGTGCTAGGGGACAGGGGGTGGAGACCCAGTACTTC.

This clonotype was recorded a few times. This chain connects TRBV19 to TRBJ1-1; 8 positions agree with TRBD1. The V segment lost 9 bases and the J segment 0 bases; nucleotides outside the gene matches: 6. CDR3 length: 14 amino acids. CDR1 is LNHDA, CDR2 SQIVND, per germline (reference sequence). This CDR3 reads CASGQGAMNTEAFF. DNA of the CDR3: TGTGCCAGCGGACAGGGTGCGATGAACACTGAAGCTTTCTTT.

This clonotype was seen repeatedly, ten times or more. V is TRBV7-3 and J is TRBJ2-2, with 8 bases fitting TRBD2. Germline V gene lookup returns CDR1 SGHTA and CDR2 FQGTGA. V lost 2 bases, J lost 0 bases, and 8 bases stayed unmatched. The CDR3 is 18 residues long. The DNA for the CDR3 is TGTGCCAGCAGCTTATATGCGGGAGGCCTCGCGAACACCGGGGAGCTGTTTTTT. This gives the protein CASSLYAGGLANTGELFF.

This clonotype came up many times. The J gene is TRBJ2-1, the V gene TRBV28, with TRBD2 matching 14 bases. CDR3 length: 15 amino acids. The germline V gene has CDR1 MDHEN and CDR2 SYDVKM. V dropped 6 bases and J dropped 7; count of bases not matched to a gene: 5. The CDR3 DNA follows: TGTGCCAGCAGCTTCGGACTAGCGGGAGGTAATGAGCAGTTCTTC. It encodes CASSFGLAGGNEQFF.

This clonotype was detected a few times. The chain couples TRBV6-1 to TRBJ2-1; D might be TRBD2 (5 bases). Germline CDR1 is MNHNS and CDR2 is SASEGT. V gave up 5 bases and J gave up 3 bases, with 11 bases separating them. This CDR3 has 14 residues. CDR3 DNA: TGTGCCAGCAGTTCTTTAGCGCTCTACAATGAGCAGTTCTTC. This codes for CASSSLALYNEQFF.

The J gene is TRBJ2-3, the V gene TRBV27, with 8 bases matching TRBD2. The CDR3 contains 16 residues. Unmatched junction bases numbered 9, after V lost 2 bases and J lost 5 bases. Germline V gene sequence: CDR1 MNHEY, CDR2 SMNVEV (reference sequence). The CDR3 nucleotides are TGTGCCAGCAGTTTACATCCGGGAGGGCCTCAAGATACGCAGTATTTT. Residues: CASSLHPGGPQDTQYF.

This sequence joins TRBV7-8 and TRBJ2-5, with D uncertain. With 5 bases removed from V and 2 bases from J, the gap between germline ends came to 15 bases. The CDR3 is 15 amino acids. Germline V gene data show CDR1 as SGHVS and CDR2 as FQNEAQ. The CDR3 nucleotides are TGTGCCAGCAGCGAGATGAGGCACAAACAAGAGACCCAGTACTTC. This sequence encodes CASSEMRHKQETQYF.

The chain has TRBV14 and TRBJ2-7, with a weak D call TRBD2 (5 bases). V was cut by 5 bases and J by 3 bases, with 17 bases left in between. Germline CDR1 is SGHDN and CDR2 is FVKESK. The CDR3 runs to 15 residues. CDR3 region: CASSKHRGLHYEQYF. CDR3 nucleotide sequence: TGTGCCAGCAGCAAACACCGCGGACTCCACTACGAGCAGTACTTC.

This clonotype was detected a few times. DNA for the CDR3: TGTGCCAGCACCATGACCCCTGCTTATGGCTACACCTTC. Amino acid sequence: CASTMTPAYGYTF. The rearrangement links TRBV6-1 to TRBJ1-2; D gene unclear. The CDR3 has 13 amino acids. Trimming took 7 bases from V and 5 from J, leaving 14 bases between them. CDR1 and CDR2 (germline): MNHNS, SASEGT.

The rearrangement uses TRBV24-1 and TRBJ2-2, with D perhaps TRBD2 (6 bases). The length of the CDR3 is 15 residues. Germline V gene data show CDR1 as KGHDR and CDR2 as SFDVKD. The germline V and J ends were trimmed by 6 bases and 2 bases, with 12 bases remaining between them. CDR3 in amino acids: CATSLGGTNTGELFF. In DNA form, the CDR3 reads TGTGCCACCAGTTTGGGCGGGACTAACACCGGGGAGCTGTTTTTT.

This clonotype was recorded a few times. V gene TRBV5-6 combines with J gene TRBJ1-5; 7 bases are a match to TRBD1. The CDR3 has 15 residues. J lost 2 bases, V lost 4 bases, and 6 bases had no gene match. The germline gives CDR1 SGHDT, CDR2 YYEEEE. For the CDR3, the DNA is TGTGCCAGCAGCCTAGGACAGGAGGGCAATCAGCCCCAGCATTTT. It specifies CASSLGQEGNQPQHF.

CDR3 region: CASSLGGLRLGYEQYF. DNA for the CDR3: TGTGCCAGCAGTTTAGGGGGTTTAAGACTGGGCTACGAGCAGTACTTC. This chain connects TRBV12-3 or TRBV12-4 to TRBJ2-7; D is uncertain. V lost 1 base to trimming and J lost 3 bases, with 16 bases between them. The length of the CDR3 is 16 residues.

At least ten counts were recorded for this clonotype. An end of the junction differs from the germline gene, which may be a read error. V and J are TRBV20-1 and TRBJ1-2; D unclear. Germline V gives CDR1 DFQATT, CDR2 SNEGSKA (reference sequence). This CDR3 is 11 amino acids long. The CDR3: CSASDGYGYTF. DNA of the CDR3: TGCAGCGCTAGCGATGGTTATGGCTACACCTTC.

Remarks on this clonotype: A much larger clone differs by one base, so this may be a read error. V is TRBV28 and J is TRBJ1-2, with D possibly being TRBD1 (6 bases). V lost 4 bases, J lost 8 bases, and 17 bases lay in between. The CDR3 covers 14 residues. Per the germline V gene, CDR1 is MDHEN and CDR2 is SYDVKM. CDR3 DNA sequence: TGTGCCAGCAGTTGGGGGGGCGTGAGAGGCGGCTACACCTTC. Translating it yields CASSWGGVRGGYTF.

This clonotype was picked up many times. The chain employs TRBV12-3 or TRBV12-4 and TRBJ2-1; 8 bases line up with TRBD1. The CDR3 has 15 residues. V lost 5 bases, J lost 4 bases, and 7 bases stayed unmatched. CDR3 bases: TGTGCCAGCAGTATCGGACAGGGAGATTACAATGAGCAGTTCTTC. This codes for CASSIGQGDYNEQFF.

This clonotype has ten or more counts. This chain uses TRBV11-2 with TRBJ2-3, with 7 bases that match TRBD1. The CDR3 is 13 residues long. V lost 6 bases, J lost 4 bases, and 4 bases stayed unmatched. Germline loops: CDR1 SGHAT, CDR2 FQNNGV. CDR3 nucleotide sequence: TGTGCCAGCAGGTATACAGGGGCAGATACGCAGTATTTT. Protein sequence: CASRYTGADTQYF.

CDR3 sequence: CASSQVGSGYTF. In DNA form, the CDR3 reads TGCGCCAGCAGCCAAGTCGGGTCGGGCTACACCTTC. The rearrangement joins TRBV4-1 to TRBJ1-2; no firm D call. Looked up from germline, CDR1 is MGHRA and CDR2 is YSYEKL. The CDR3 totals 12 residues. V lost 1 base and J 8 bases, leaving 8 bases between the germline ends.

About this clonotype itself: A much larger clonotype is one base distant, so this may be a read error. This chain joins TRBV5-1 and TRBJ2-1; the match to TRBD2 covers 12 bases. Looked up from germline, CDR1 is SGHRS and CDR2 is YFSETQ. The CDR3 length is 17 residues. Unmatched junction bases numbered 10, after V lost 1 base and J lost 8 bases. The CDR3 nucleotides read TGCGCCAGCAGCTTGCTAGCGGGAGGGCCTATGTCAGATGAGCAGTTCTTC. Its translation: CASSLLAGGPMSDEQFF.

The rearrangement joins TRBV4-1 to TRBJ2-1; 7 nucleotides match TRBD2. This CDR3 contains 17 residues. The V segment lost 0 bases and the J segment 8 bases; nucleotides outside the gene matches: 13. CDR1 and CDR2 (germline): MGHRA, YSYEKL. This CDR3 is CASSQDRHGEGRYEQFF. CDR3 DNA sequence: TGCGCCAGCAGCCAAGATAGGCACGGGGAGGGCCGGTATGAGCAGTTCTTC.

This clonotype was counted only a few times. J is TRBJ2-3 and V is TRBV19; 9 nucleotides align to TRBD1. From germline, CDR1 is LNHDA and CDR2 SQIVND (reference sequence). The CDR3 has 14 residues. V trimming: 4 bases; J trimming: 2 bases; junction bases outside the gene matches: 1. Here the CDR3 DNA reads TGTGCCAGTAGTAACAGGGGGCCCACAGATACGCAGTATTTT. This gives the protein CASSNRGPTDTQYF. The full variable domain, its missing parts supplied by reference TRBV19 and TRBJ2-3, is DGGITQSPKYLFRKEGQNVTLSCEQNLNHDAMYWYRQDPGQGLRLIYYSQIVNDFQKGDIAEGYSVSREKKESFPLTVTSAQKNPTAFYLCASSNRGPTDTQYFGPGTRLTVL.